This is a list of T cell receptor beta chains from one sample in a study of identical twins. Each CDR3 protein gets one entry after TCRdb re-called the 5' RACE reads with MiXCR. Of around 290,000 distinct CDR3 sequences in the sample, less than 9.5% were seen once. This sample was shared with a second study, whose subject was yellow fever vaccine responses in identical twins.

The sequenced sample was CD8+ T cells sorted from blood. These TCRs come from a woman under 30 in good health. Each CDR3 is given with its conserved first and last residue. A D gene is named only where the DNA matches it firmly. For some rows the clone size is stated as once, few or many, or as a class when expanded; others skip it.

CDR3aa,CDR3nt,d_gene,v_gene,abundance,j_gene
CASSQGGIDTQYF,TGTGCCAGCAGCCAAGGAGGGATAGATACGCAGTATTTT,-,TRBV4-2,few,TRBJ2-3
CSVRTSGRPHEQYF,TGCAGCGTGCGTACTAGCGGGAGACCCCACGAGCAGTACTTC,TRBD2,TRBV29-1,few,TRBJ2-7
CASCLSSARLESYNEQFF,TGTGCCAGCTGTTTATCTAGCGCTCGCCTAGAATCCTACAATGAGCAGTTCTTC,-,TRBV2,few,TRBJ2-1
CASRSSGANVLTF,TGTGCCAGCAGGTCCTCTGGGGCCAACGTCCTGACTTTC,-,TRBV7-8,-,TRBJ2-6
CASSLVAQPGELFF,TGTGCCAGCAGTTTAGTCGCCCAACCCGGGGAGCTGTTTTTT,-,TRBV12-3/TRBV12-4,many,TRBJ2-2
CASSPGQGDEQFF,TGCGCCAGCAGCCCCGGACAGGGCGATGAGCAGTTCTTC,TRBD1,TRBV5-1,few,TRBJ2-1
CASSPGQNDETQYF,TGTGCCAGCAGCCCGGGACAGAACGATGAGACCCAGTACTTC,TRBD1,TRBV7-2,few,TRBJ2-5
CASSQDAAGQGQYF,TGCGCCAGCAGCCAAGATGCGGCAGGACAGGGGCAGTACTTC,TRBD1,TRBV4-1,-,TRBJ2-7
CASSLPSGGTDTQYF,TGTGCCAGCAGCCTACCATCGGGGGGCACAGATACGCAGTATTTT,-,TRBV9,few,TRBJ2-3
CASRERGGDNEQFF,TGTGCCAGCAGAGAGCGGGGGGGCGACAATGAGCAGTTCTTC,TRBD2,TRBV6-2/TRBV6-3,-,TRBJ2-1
CASSGAATDTQYF,TGCGCCAGCAGTGGCGCTGCCACAGATACGCAGTATTTT,-,TRBV10-2,many,TRBJ2-3
CASSSLTGFSYNEQFF,TGTGCCAGCAGCTCCCTGACAGGGTTCAGCTACAATGAGCAGTTCTTC,TRBD1,TRBV11-2,-,TRBJ2-1
CASSHVYNNEQFF,TGTGCCAGCAGCCATGTATACAACAATGAGCAGTTCTTC,-,TRBV14,few,TRBJ2-1
CASREGLAGGADTQYF,TGCGCCAGCAGGGAAGGACTAGCGGGAGGGGCAGATACGCAGTATTTT,TRBD2,TRBV5-1,few,TRBJ2-3
CASSLNTQYF,TGTGCCAGCAGTTTAAATACGCAGTATTTT,-,TRBV12-3/TRBV12-4,many,TRBJ2-3
CASSIIAGAFNEQFF,TGTGCCAGCAGTATTATAGCGGGGGCTTTTAATGAGCAGTTCTTC,TRBD2,TRBV6-1,few,TRBJ2-1
CATTPRAGWETQYF,TGTGCCACCACCCCGAGGGCAGGGTGGGAGACCCAGTACTTC,-,TRBV15,few,TRBJ2-5
CASSYTLAGATTDTQYF,TGTGCCAGCAGTTACACTCTAGCGGGGGCGACCACAGATACGCAGTATTTT,TRBD2,TRBV6-5,few,TRBJ2-3
CASTEGLANGETQYF,TGTGCCAGCACAGAGGGACTAGCGAATGGAGAGACCCAGTACTTC,TRBD2,TRBV5-5,-,TRBJ2-5
CTFSSPLLAGGPNEQFF,TGTACCTTCAGTTCCCCGCTACTAGCGGGGGGGCCCAATGAGCAGTTCTTC,TRBD2,TRBV2,-,TRBJ2-1
CSASGLKGYYEQYF,TGCAGTGCTAGCGGCCTAAAGGGTTACTACGAGCAGTACTTC,-,TRBV20-1,few,TRBJ2-7
CATSDSSLGTGVTEAFF,TGTGCCACCAGTGATTCGAGCCTCGGGACAGGGGTCACTGAAGCTTTCTTT,TRBD1,TRBV24-1,few,TRBJ1-1
CSVEDSLLQNTEAFF,TGCAGCGTTGAAGATTCTTTGCTTCAGAACACTGAAGCTTTCTTT,-,TRBV29-1,many,TRBJ1-1
CSASGQGLYNEQFF,TGCAGTGCTAGTGGTCAGGGCCTATACAATGAGCAGTTCTTC,-,TRBV20-1,-,TRBJ2-1
CASSPRGRTNTGELFF,TGTGCCAGCAGCCCCCGGGGACGGACGAACACCGGGGAGCTGTTTTTT,-,TRBV9,few,TRBJ2-2
CASSVLGGGTGELFF,TGTGCCAGCAGCGTTCTTGGGGGGGGCACCGGGGAGCTGTTTTTT,TRBD2,TRBV9,many,TRBJ2-2
CASSLRQGDSPLHF,TGTGCCAGCAGTTTAAGACAGGGAGATTCACCCCTCCACTTT,TRBD1,TRBV12-3/TRBV12-4,-,TRBJ1-6
CASSSRTGEGTGELFF,TGTGCCAGCAGTAGTCGGACAGGGGAAGGCACCGGGGAGCTGTTTTTT,TRBD1,TRBV28,few,TRBJ2-2
CASSYQEYGYTF,TGTGCCAGCAGTTATCAGGAGTATGGCTACACCTTC,-,TRBV6-2/TRBV6-3,few,TRBJ1-2
CASSLWAQGNIQYF,TGTGCCAGCAGTTTATGGGCACAGGGTAACATTCAGTACTTC,-,TRBV27,many,TRBJ2-4
CSALGTVNEQFF,TGCAGTGCGCTTGGGACTGTTAATGAGCAGTTCTTC,-,TRBV20-1,-,TRBJ2-1
CASSLASRGGEQYF,TGTGCCAGCAGCTTAGCAAGCAGGGGAGGCGAGCAGTACTTC,-,TRBV7-8,-,TRBJ2-7
CASSQGDFPTDTQYF,TGCGCCAGCAGCCAAGGGGACTTTCCCACAGATACGCAGTATTTT,-,TRBV4-1,many,TRBJ2-3
CASSYRTGEVETQYF,TGCGCCAGCAGCTACAGGACAGGGGAGGTGGAGACCCAGTACTTC,TRBD1,TRBV4-1,-,TRBJ2-5
CASSTSAGLGYEQYF,TGTGCCAGCAGCACGTCCGCCGGACTAGGCTACGAGCAGTACTTC,TRBD2,TRBV7-9,few,TRBJ2-7
CASRTGAVTEAFF,TGTGCCAGCAGGACAGGGGCAGTCACTGAAGCTTTCTTT,TRBD1,TRBV6-1,many,TRBJ1-1
CSARGTGQSEKLFF,TGCAGTGCTAGAGGGACAGGGCAATCTGAAAAACTGTTTTTT,TRBD1,TRBV20-1,-,TRBJ1-4
CASSANGYNEQFF,TGTGCCAGCAGCGCCAACGGGTACAATGAGCAGTTCTTC,-,TRBV9,many,TRBJ2-1
CASSYGFEQFF,TGTGCCAGCAGTTACGGTTTTGAGCAGTTCTTC,-,TRBV6-5,many,TRBJ2-1
CASSKEPAGSSYEQYF,TGTGCCAGCAGCAAAGAACCAGCGGGGAGCTCCTACGAGCAGTACTTC,-,TRBV21-1,few,TRBJ2-7
CASSQDLRGDTGELFF,TGCGCCAGCAGCCAAGATCTAAGGGGGGACACCGGGGAGCTGTTTTTT,-,TRBV4-3,many,TRBJ2-2
CSATGEPNYEQYF,TGCAGCGCAACAGGGGAACCAAACTACGAGCAGTACTTC,TRBD1,TRBV29-1,few,TRBJ2-7
CASGFQGSTDTQYF,TGTGCCAGCGGGTTCCAGGGTAGCACAGATACGCAGTATTTT,-,TRBV12-3/TRBV12-4,-,TRBJ2-3
CASSYTGLDGNEQFF,TGTGCCAGCAGTTACACGGGACTAGACGGGAATGAGCAGTTCTTC,TRBD2,TRBV6-5,few,TRBJ2-1
CASSDGPGGTEAFF,TGTGCCAGCAGTGATGGCCCCGGAGGGACTGAAGCTTTCTTT,-,TRBV6-1,-,TRBJ1-1
CASSWTGEKANEKLFF,TGTGCCAGCAGCTGGACAGGGGAAAAGGCTAATGAAAAACTGTTTTTT,TRBD1,TRBV11-2,-,TRBJ1-4
CASSLAQTGGYMNTEAFF,TGTGCCAGCAGCTTAGCGCAGACAGGGGGGTACATGAACACTGAAGCTTTCTTT,TRBD1,TRBV7-8,few,TRBJ1-1
CASSDPRESSYNEQFF,TGTGCCAGCAGCGACCCCCGGGAGAGCTCCTACAATGAGCAGTTCTTC,-,TRBV9,few,TRBJ2-1
CASSSGQGSTHTDTQYF,TGTGCCAGCAGTTCCGGACAGGGATCAACCCACACAGATACGCAGTATTTT,TRBD1,TRBV7-9,-,TRBJ2-3
CSGRLAGAVNSYNEQFF,TGCAGCGGAAGACTAGCGGGGGCCGTGAACTCCTACAATGAGCAGTTCTTC,TRBD2,TRBV29-1,many,TRBJ2-1
CASSLSYPGELFF,TGCGCCAGCAGCCTCAGCTATCCTGGGGAGCTGTTTTTT,-,TRBV4-3,few,TRBJ2-2
CASSEGTGTNTGELFF,TGTGCCAGCAGTGAAGGTACAGGGACGAACACCGGGGAGCTGTTTTTT,-,TRBV6-1,few,TRBJ2-2
CSAEAGGIGELFF,TGCAGCGCAGAAGCGGGGGGGATCGGGGAGCTGTTTTTT,TRBD2,TRBV29-1,few,TRBJ2-2
CATSLASGANVLTF,TGTGCCACCAGCTTAGCCTCTGGGGCCAACGTCCTGACTTTC,-,TRBV15,many,TRBJ2-6